The clone carrying this T cell receptor (beta chain) has only one observation. As it was prepared, the TCRbeta library received unique molecular identifiers. TCRdb itself ran the PCR reads through MiXCR, one entry per CDR3 protein. The table has approximately 520,000 distinct CDR3 sequences, over 25% seen once. With 0 bases clipped from V and 0 bases from J, the junction kept 5 bases outside the gene matches. Germline V gives CDR1 DFQATT, CDR2 SNEGSKA (reference sequence). CDR3 length: 16 amino acids. These data are taken from a study of T-cell reconstitution after alpha-beta-depleted transplantation in children.

The sequencing here drew on PBMCs from the stem cell graft donor, taken from the stem cell graft. The sequence was obtained from a human donor who donated a stem cell graft to a child with aplastic anemia. V usage is TRBV20-1 and J usage is TRBJ2-5; 9 nucleotides line up with TRBD1. The chain's CDR3 is CSARDRDREYQETQYF. The CDR3 bases are TGCAGTGCTAGAGATCGGGACAGGGAGTACCAAGAGACCCAGTACTTC.